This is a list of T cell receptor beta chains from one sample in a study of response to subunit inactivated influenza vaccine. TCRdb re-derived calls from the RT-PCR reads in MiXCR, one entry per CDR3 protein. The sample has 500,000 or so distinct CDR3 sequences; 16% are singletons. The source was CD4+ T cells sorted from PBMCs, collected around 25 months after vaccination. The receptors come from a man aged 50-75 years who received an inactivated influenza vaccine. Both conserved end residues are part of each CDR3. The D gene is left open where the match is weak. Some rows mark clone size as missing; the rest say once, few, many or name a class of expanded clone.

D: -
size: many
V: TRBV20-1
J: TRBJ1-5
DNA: TGCAGTGCCGGGGAAGGAGTCAATCAGCCCCAGCATTTT
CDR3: CSAGEGVNQPQHF

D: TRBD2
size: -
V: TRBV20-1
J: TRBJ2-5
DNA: TGCAGTGCCACAAAGGGACTAGCGGTACCACAAGAGACCCAGTACTTC
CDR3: CSATKGLAVPQETQYF

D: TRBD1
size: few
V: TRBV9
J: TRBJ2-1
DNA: TGTGCCAGCAGCCCCCGGACAGGGCAATTTGAGCAGTTCTTC
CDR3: CASSPRTGQFEQFF

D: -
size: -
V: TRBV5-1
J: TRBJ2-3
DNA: TGCGCCAGCAGCTTCACTCTTCAGGGCACAGATACGCAGTATTTT
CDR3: CASSFTLQGTDTQYF

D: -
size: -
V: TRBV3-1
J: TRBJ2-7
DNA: TGTGCCAGCAGCCAAGGTGTGGAACAGGGCTACGAGCAGTACTTC
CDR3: CASSQGVEQGYEQYF

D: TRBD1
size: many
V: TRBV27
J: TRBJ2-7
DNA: TGTGCCAGCAGTTTATCGGGGACAGGGGTATTCGAGCAGTACTTC
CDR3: CASSLSGTGVFEQYF

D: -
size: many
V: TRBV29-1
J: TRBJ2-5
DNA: TGCAGCGTTGAAGATGGGCCCGGGGGTGAGACCCAGTACTTC
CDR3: CSVEDGPGGETQYF

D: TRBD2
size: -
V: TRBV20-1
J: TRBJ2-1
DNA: TGCAGTGCTGTAGGGGGGACTAGCGGGAGGAATGAGCAGTTCTTC
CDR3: CSAVGGTSGRNEQFF

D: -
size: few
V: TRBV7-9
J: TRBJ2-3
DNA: TGTGCCAGCAGCCGTAGCGGCACAGATACGCAGTATTTT
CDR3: CASSRSGTDTQYF

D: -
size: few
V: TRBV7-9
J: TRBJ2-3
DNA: TGTGCCAGCAGCTTAGCGCTGGGCCGAGGCACAGATACGCAGTATTTT
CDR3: CASSLALGRGTDTQYF

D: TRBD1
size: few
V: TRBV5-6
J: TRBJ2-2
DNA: TGTGCCAGCAGCCAAAAATCCGGGACAGGGAAAATTGCCGGGGAGCTGTTTTTT
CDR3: CASSQKSGTGKIAGELFF

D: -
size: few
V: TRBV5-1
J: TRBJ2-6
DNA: TGCGCCAGCAGCTTGTTCGGATCCTCTGAGGCTGGGGCCAACGTCCTGACTTTC
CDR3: CASSLFGSSEAGANVLTF

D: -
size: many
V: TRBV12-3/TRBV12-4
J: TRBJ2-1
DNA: TGTGCCAGCAGTAGACTAGGAGGGGACAATGAGCAGTTCTTC
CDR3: CASSRLGGDNEQFF

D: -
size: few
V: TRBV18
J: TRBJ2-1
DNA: TGTGCCAGCTCACATGGGTCCGGCAATGAGCAGTTCTTC
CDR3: CASSHGSGNEQFF

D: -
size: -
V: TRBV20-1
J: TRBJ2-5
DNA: TGCAGTGTCAAGACGTGGGTAGAGACCCAGTACTTC
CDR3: CSVKTWVETQYF

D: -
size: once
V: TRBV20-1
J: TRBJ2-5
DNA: TGCAGTGCTAGAGATTGGGTAGTGGAGACCCAGTACTTC
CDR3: CSARDWVVETQYF

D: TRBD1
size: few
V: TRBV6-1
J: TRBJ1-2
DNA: TGTGCCAGCAGTGAGCACCGGGACAGGGTTTATTCAGGGTATGGCTACACCTTC
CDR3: CASSEHRDRVYSGYGYTF

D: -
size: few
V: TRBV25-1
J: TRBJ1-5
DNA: TGTGCCAGCAGTGAACCCCCGACAGGCTATAGCAATCAGCCCCAGCATTTT
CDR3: CASSEPPTGYSNQPQHF

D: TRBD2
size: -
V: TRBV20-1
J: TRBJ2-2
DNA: TGCAGTGTTAGCGGGGGTGAGAACACCGGGGAGCTGTTTTTT
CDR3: CSVSGGENTGELFF

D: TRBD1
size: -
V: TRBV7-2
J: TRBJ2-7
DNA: TGTGCCAGCAGCTCCGGGACAGCCCTCTACGAGCAGTACTTC
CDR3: CASSSGTALYEQYF

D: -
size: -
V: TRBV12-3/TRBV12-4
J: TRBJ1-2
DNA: TGTGCCAGCAGTTTAGGGGTAACTCCGGCCTACACCTTC
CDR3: CASSLGVTPAYTF

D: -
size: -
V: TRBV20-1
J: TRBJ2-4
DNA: TGCAGTACCCGGCTGGGGGACAAAAACATTCAGTACTTC
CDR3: CSTRLGDKNIQYF

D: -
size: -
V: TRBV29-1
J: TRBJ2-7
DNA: TGCAGCGTTCTGGGCATGTCCTACGAGCAGTACTTC
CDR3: CSVLGMSYEQYF

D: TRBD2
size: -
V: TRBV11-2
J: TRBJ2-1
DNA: TGTGCCAGCAGCTCCCCGAGCGGGAGGGCCCACAATGAGCAGTTCTTC
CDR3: CASSSPSGRAHNEQFF

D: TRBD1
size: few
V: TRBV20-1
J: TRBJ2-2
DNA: TGCAGTGCAACCGGGTTGATGGGACAGGCCACCGGGGAGCTGTTTTTT
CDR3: CSATGLMGQATGELFF

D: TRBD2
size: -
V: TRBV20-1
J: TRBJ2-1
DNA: TGCAGTGCCCTAGCGGGTTGGTACAATGAGCAGTTCTTC
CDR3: CSALAGWYNEQFF

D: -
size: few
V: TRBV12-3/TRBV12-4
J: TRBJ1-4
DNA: TGTGCCAGCAGTTTCAAGGGAGGGGAAAAACTGTTTTTT
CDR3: CASSFKGGEKLFF

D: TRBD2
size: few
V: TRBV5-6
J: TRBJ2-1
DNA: TGTGCCAGCAGTCGGACTAGCGGGGGGGCGAACTACAATGAGCAGTTCTTC
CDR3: CASSRTSGGANYNEQFF

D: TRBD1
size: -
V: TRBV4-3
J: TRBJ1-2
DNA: TGCGCCAGCAGCCAAGACCCCTCAGTTCTGGGGACAGGGAGCTACACCTTC
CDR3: CASSQDPSVLGTGSYTF

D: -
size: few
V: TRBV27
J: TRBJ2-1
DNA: TGTGCCAGCACCGCCTCGGGTAGGGGTGGCTACAATGAGCAGTTCTTC
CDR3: CASTASGRGGYNEQFF

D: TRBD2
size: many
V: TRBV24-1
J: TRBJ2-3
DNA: TGTGCGGCGGGAGGTCCCTCAGATACGCAGTATTTT
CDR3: CAAGGPSDTQYF

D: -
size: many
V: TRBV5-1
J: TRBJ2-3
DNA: TGCGCCAGCAAGGATAGGTCGGATACGCAGTATTTT
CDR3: CASKDRSDTQYF

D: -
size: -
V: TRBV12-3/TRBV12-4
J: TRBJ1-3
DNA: TGTACCCTCTGTTCCCGATTGGCCGGTATCTCCTCTGGAAACACCATATATTTT
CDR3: CTLCSRLAGISSGNTIYF

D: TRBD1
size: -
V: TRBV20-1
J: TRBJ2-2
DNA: TGCAGTGCCGGACAGGGGCTTCCGAACACCGGGGAGCTGTTTTTT
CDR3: CSAGQGLPNTGELFF

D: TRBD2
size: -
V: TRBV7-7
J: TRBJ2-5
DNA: TGTGCTAGCAGCTTAGTAACCGGGGGGCAAGAGACCCAGTACTTC
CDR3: CASSLVTGGQETQYF

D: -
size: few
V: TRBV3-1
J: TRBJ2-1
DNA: TGTGCCAGCAGCCTCGCGGCAACCCCTGCCAATGAGCAGTTCTTC
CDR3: CASSLAATPANEQFF

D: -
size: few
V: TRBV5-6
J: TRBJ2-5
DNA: TGTGCCAGCAGCTTTTCTGTTGAGACCCAGTACTTC
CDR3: CASSFSVETQYF

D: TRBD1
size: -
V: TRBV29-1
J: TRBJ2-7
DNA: TGCAGCGTTGCTGGGGGACAGGCCCCAACGGGTGAGCAGTACTTC
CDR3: CSVAGGQAPTGEQYF

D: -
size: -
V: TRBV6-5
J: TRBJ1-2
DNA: TGTGCCAGCAGTTACTCGGGTGGCACAGCCTATGGCTACACCTTC
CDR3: CASSYSGGTAYGYTF

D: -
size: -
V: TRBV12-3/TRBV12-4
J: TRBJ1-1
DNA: TGTGCCAGCAGCATCTTCATGAACACTGAAGCTTTCTTT
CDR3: CASSIFMNTEAFF

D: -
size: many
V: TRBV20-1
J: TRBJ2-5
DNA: TGCAGTGCTGATTTGGGGGCCCGACAAGAGACCCAGTACTTC
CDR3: CSADLGARQETQYF

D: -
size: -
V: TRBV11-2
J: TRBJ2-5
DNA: TGTGCCAGCAGCTTAAGTGAGCTTCAAGAGACCCAGTACTTC
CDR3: CASSLSELQETQYF

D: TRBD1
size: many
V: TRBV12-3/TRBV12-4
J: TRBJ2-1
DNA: TGTGCCAGCAGTTTGGGACAGGGGTGGAATGAGCAGTTCTTC
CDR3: CASSLGQGWNEQFF

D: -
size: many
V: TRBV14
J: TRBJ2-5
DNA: TGTGCCAGCAGCCAAGATCCGGGGCCACAAGAGACCCAGTACTTC
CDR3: CASSQDPGPQETQYF

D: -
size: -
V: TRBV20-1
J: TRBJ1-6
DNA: TGCAGTGCTACCCCGGCAGGGGATGATTCACCCCTCCACTTT
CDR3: CSATPAGDDSPLHF

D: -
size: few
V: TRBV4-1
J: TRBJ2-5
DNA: TGCGCCAGCAGCCAACAGGGGTTGGTAGAGACCCAGTACTTC
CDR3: CASSQQGLVETQYF

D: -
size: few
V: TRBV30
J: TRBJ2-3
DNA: TGTGCCAAGGGGGGGTCTTTTGGCACAGATACGCAGTATTTT
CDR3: CAKGGSFGTDTQYF

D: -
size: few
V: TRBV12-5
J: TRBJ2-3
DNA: TGTGCTAGTGGTTTGGGAGATACGCAGTATTTT
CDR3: CASGLGDTQYF

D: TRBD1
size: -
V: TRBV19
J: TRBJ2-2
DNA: TGTGCCAGTAGTATAGGGACAGGTGGTCGCACCGGGGAGCTGTTTTTT
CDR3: CASSIGTGGRTGELFF

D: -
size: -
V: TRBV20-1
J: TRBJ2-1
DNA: TGCAGTGCTAGAGGCTACCACAATGAGCAGTTCTTC
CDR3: CSARGYHNEQFF

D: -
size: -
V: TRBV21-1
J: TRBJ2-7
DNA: TGTGCCAGCAGCTACTGGTCCGAGCAGTACTTC
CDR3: CASSYWSEQYF

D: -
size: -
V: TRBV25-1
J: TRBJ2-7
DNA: TGTGCCAGCATTGGCAGGGGGTCAATCACGGGTAGCGGACCAAGCTCCTACGAGCAGTACTTC
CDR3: CASIGRGSITGSGPSSYEQYF

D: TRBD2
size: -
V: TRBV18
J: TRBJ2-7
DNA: TGTGCCAGCTCACCAATCGGGGCGGGAGGGCCAATCTACGAGCAGTACTTC
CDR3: CASSPIGAGGPIYEQYF

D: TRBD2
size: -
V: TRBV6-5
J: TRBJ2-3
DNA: TGTGCCAGCAGTTACTTGCGGGGGGGTAGCACAGATACGCAGTATTTT
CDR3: CASSYLRGGSTDTQYF

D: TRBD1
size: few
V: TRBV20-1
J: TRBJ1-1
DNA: TGCAGTGCCCCCCGGACAGGACTGAACACTGAAGCTTTCTTT
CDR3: CSAPRTGLNTEAFF

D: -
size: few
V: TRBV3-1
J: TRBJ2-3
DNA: TGTGCCAGCAGCCAAGATCGGAGTAGACCACCAGATACGCAGTATTTT
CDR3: CASSQDRSRPPDTQYF

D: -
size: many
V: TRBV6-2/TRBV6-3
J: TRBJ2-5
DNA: TGTGCCAGCAGTTCAATCGGAGGACTACAAGAGACCCAGTACTTC
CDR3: CASSSIGGLQETQYF